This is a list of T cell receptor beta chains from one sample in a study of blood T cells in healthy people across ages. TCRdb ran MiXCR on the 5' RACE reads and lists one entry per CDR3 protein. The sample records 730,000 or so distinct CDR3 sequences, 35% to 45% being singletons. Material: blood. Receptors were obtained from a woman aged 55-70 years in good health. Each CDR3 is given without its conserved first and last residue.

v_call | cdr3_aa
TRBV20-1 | SATPGGATNEKLF
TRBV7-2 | ASSTRPREQF
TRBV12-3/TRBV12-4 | ASSARDRSTDTQY
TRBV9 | ASSPQGQTTDTQY
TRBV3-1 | ASSRTRGGRTDAQY
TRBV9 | ASSEVAGVQGIQY
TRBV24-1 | ATTDENRDNEQF
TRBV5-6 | ASTLTVQETQY
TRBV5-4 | ASSTTSGSTTQY
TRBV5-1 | ASSLVETSGTETQY
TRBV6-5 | ASSRDRGRSETQY
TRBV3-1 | ASSQAGNEQF
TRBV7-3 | ASSLVPHSGANVLT
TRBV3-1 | ASSQEGSVGYT
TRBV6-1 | ASIDGLAGGGGTQY
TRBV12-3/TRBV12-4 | ASSPGAIYEQY
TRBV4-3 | ASSQESGRGYNEQY
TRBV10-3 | AMDRGSYEQY
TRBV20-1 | SLSRQQETQF
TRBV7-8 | ASTLAGVNYNEQF
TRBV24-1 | ATSETGTEKDTQY
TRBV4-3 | ASSPHGDTEAF
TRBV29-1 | SGDTAYNEQF
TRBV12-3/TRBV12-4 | ASGPWHTGELF
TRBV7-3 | ASSEGLAYYNEQF
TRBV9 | ASSVSVFSYNEQF
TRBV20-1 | SMRGETEAF
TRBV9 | ASSVEGQGGAGMETQY
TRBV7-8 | ASSFGTAGGSYEQY
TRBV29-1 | SVRTSGTYNEQY
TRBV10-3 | AISEGQNTEAF
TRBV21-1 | ASRDSGGLDNEQY
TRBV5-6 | ASSSGQGVRETQY
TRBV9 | ASTSWGSNEQF
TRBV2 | ASSEASKSDTQY
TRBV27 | ASGRAGGVGNEQF
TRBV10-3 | AISEGVYKQY
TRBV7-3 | ASSLQGDSSPLH
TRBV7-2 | ASSLKHRSYEQY
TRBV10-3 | AIRREGSNQPQH
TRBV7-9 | ASSSGQAIRTDTQY
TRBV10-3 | AISENSGAGEKLF
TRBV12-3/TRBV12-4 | ASSLFSPGEQPQH
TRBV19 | ASSHQDRGISPLH